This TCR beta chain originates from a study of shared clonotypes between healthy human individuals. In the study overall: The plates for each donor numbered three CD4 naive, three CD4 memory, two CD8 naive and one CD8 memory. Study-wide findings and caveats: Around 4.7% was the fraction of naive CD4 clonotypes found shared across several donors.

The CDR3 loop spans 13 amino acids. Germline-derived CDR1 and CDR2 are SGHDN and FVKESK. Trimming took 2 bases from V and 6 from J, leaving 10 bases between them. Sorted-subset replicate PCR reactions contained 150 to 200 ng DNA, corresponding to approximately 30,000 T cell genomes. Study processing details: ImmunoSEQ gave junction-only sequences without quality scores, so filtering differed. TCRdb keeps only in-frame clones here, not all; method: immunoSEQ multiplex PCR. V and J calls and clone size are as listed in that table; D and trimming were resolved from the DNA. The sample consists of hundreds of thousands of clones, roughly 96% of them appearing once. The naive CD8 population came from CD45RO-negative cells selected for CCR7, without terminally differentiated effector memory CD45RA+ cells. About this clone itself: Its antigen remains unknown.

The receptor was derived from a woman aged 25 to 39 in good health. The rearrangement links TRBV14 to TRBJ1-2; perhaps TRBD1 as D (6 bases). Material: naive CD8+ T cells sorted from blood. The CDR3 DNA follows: TGTGCCAGCAGCCAACACAGGGCTCATGGCTACACCTTC. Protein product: CASSQHRAHGYTF. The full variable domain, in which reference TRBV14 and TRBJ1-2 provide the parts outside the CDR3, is EAGVTQFPSHSVIEKGQTVTLRCDPISGHDNLYWYRRVMGKEIKFLLHFVKESKQDESGMPNNRFLAERTGGTYSTLKVQPAELEDSGVYFCASSQHRAHGYTFGSGTRLTVV.